These 4 T cell receptor beta chains were sequenced from one sample in a study of metastatic and nonmetastatic thyroid tumors. Each patient went into thyroid surgery without having received any treatment. Using MiXCR, TCRdb reanalyzed the PCR reads. The data show fewer than 20,000 clones, with around 30% seen just once and roughly 24% held by the top ten. The sequencing sample was made of tumor tissue. The receptors stem from a male donor with papillary thyroid cancer or a benign thyroid nodule (not recorded which). Some clones in this sample may be carry-over from other donors' samples.

This clone is medium-sized by share. The chain employs TRBV2 and TRBJ2-3, with D possibly called TRBD1 or TRBD2 (5 bases each). Germline CDR1 and CDR2: SNHLY and FYNNEI. V was cut by 5 bases and J by 0 bases, with 12 bases left in between. CDR3 length: 15 residues. The CDR3 reads CASSPGTESTDTQYF. The CDR3, as DNA: TGTGCCAGCAGTCCTGGGACGGAGAGCACAGATACGCAGTATTTT.

With respect to this clone: A single base separates this from a much larger clone, so it may be a read error. The genes are TRBV7-6 and TRBJ2-7; a possible D gene is TRBD2 (6 bases). Trimming removed 0 bases at V and 6 bases at J, with 12 bases between. The CDR3 consists of 14 residues. Germline lookup yields CDR1 SGHVS and CDR2 FNYEAQ. This CDR3 is CASSLASVGGEQYF. The CDR3 DNA follows: TGTGCCAGCAGCTTAGCCTCGGTGGGAGGCGAGCAGTACTTC. Filled out from reference TRBV7-6 and TRBJ2-7, the complete variable domain reads GAGVSQSPRYKVTKRGQDVALRCDPISGHVSLYWYRQALGQGPEFLTYFNYEAQQDKSGLPNDRFSAERPEGSISTLTIQRTEQRDSAMYRCASSLASVGGEQYFGPGTRLTVT.

The table lists this clone with a few counts. V gene TRBV12-3 or TRBV12-4 combines with J gene TRBJ1-2; maybe TRBD1 (5 bases). V was clipped by 4 bases and J by 6 bases, with 9 bases between them. The CDR3 runs 12 residues. CDR3 amino acids: CASSSRDDGYTF. The CDR3 coding sequence is TGTGCCAGCAGTTCCAGGGACGATGGCTACACCTTC.

This clone was found a few times. The CDR3 region is CSARGDGNTEAFF. The DNA for the CDR3 is TGCAGTGCTAGAGGGGACGGAAACACTGAAGCTTTCTTT. This chain links TRBV20-1 with TRBJ1-1; the D gene is possibly TRBD1 (5 bases). V lost 1 base to trimming and J lost 2 bases, with 8 bases between them. The CDR3 covers 13 residues. Germline-derived CDR1 and CDR2 are DFQATT and SNEGSKA (reference sequence).